This T cell receptor beta chain was captured in a study of OX40 agonist ivuxolimab in advanced cancers. Looking at the study overall: One patient with hepatocellular carcinoma and two with cutaneous melanoma, three in all, had partial responses. Study outcomes and limitations: Researchers report that CD8+ T cells had, on average, more expanded clones than CD4+.

As concerns this clone: Its antigen is undetermined.

The table came from immunoSEQ multiplex PCR; TCRdb's copy has only in-frame clones and leaves some out. The profile shows tens of thousands of clones, 81% of them singletons. The CDR3 runs to 20 residues. With 3 bases clipped from V and 4 bases from J, the junction kept 21 bases outside the gene matches. CDR1 is MNHNS and CDR2 is SASEGT in the germline V gene. The chain employs TRBV6-1 and TRBJ2-1, with 7 bases fitting TRBD2. The sequence came from an adult with an advanced solid tumor such as melanoma, head and neck, liver or kidney cancer. The sequences come from CD4+ or CD8+ T cells sorted from blood, collected in a trial of the OX40 agonist ivuxolimab. The CDR3 coding sequence is TGTGCCAGCAGTGACGTGGGACTACAAGAGTCACGCGTCCCATACAATGAGCAGTTCTTC. Its protein is CASSDVGLQESRVPYNEQFF.